The sequence of this T cell receptor (beta chain) was determined in a study of naive and memory T cell subsets. CMV status came from CD4+ T cell IFNgamma after overnight CMV lysate stimulation of fresh PBMCs. There are a few counts of this clonotype. Germline V gives CDR1 SGHRS, CDR2 YFSETQ. CDR3 length: 14 amino acids. V was clipped by 0 bases and J by 1 base, with 8 bases between them. Two oligonucleotides, mixed equimolar, formed the beta constant-region primer covering TRBC1 and TRBC2. Four rounds of PCR amplified the ligated cDNA using nested alpha and beta constant-region primers plus SP2. MiXCR was run by TCRdb on the UMI-ligation and nested PCR reads, yielding one entry per CDR3 protein. The data hold just over 80,000 distinct CDR3 sequences, with 9% to 9.5% observed a single time.

J is TRBJ2-7 and V is TRBV5-1; D remains ambiguous. The sequencing sample was made of naive CD8+ T cells from blood. This clonotype was sampled from a human donor in good health. CDR3 nucleotide sequence: TGCGCCAGCAGCTTGGTGTCCGTTTCCTACGAGCAGTACTTC. Translating gives CASSLVSVSYEQYF.